This TCR beta chain appears in the sequencing data of a study of human T cells and chemical hapten exposure. The time point here: pre-sensitization, week 0. As to treatment: therapeutic diphenylcyclopropenone sensitization with weekly scalp DPC. Drawing of blood took place ahead of applying each patch test. Germline loops: CDR1 MNHEY, CDR2 SMNVEV (reference sequence). The CDR3 covers 16 residues. V lost 6 bases and J 1 base, leaving 13 bases between the germline ends. TCRdb independently ran MiXCR on the RACE reads; one entry per CDR3 protein. The profile shows around 120,000 distinct CDR3 sequences, about 13% of them singletons.

The chain employs TRBV27 and TRBJ1-6; no reliable D call. The receptor was isolated from a woman aged 18-30 years with alopecia areata. Some clones in this sample may be carry-over from other donors' samples. The sequencing here drew on whole blood, taken in connection with sensitization to the hapten diphenylcyclopropenone (DPC). CDR3 region: CASRNAAESYNSPLHF. The CDR3 DNA follows: TGTGCCAGCAGAAATGCCGCAGAGTCCTATAATTCACCCCTCCACTTT.